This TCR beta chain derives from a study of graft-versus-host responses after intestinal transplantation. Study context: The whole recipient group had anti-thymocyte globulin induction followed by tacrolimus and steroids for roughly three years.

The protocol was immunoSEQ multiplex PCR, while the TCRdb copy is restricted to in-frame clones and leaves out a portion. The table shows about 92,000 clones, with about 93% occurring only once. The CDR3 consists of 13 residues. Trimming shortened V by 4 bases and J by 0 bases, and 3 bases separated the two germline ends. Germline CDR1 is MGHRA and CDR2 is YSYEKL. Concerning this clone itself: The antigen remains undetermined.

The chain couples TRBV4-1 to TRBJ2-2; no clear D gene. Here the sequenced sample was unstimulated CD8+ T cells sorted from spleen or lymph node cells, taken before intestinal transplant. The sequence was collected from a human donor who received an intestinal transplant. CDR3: CASSPANTGELFF. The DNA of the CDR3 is TGCGCCAGCAGCCCCGCGAACACCGGGGAGCTGTTTTTT.